Following are 17 T cell receptor beta chains from one sample sequenced in a study of blood T cell repertoires in COVID-19. Sequenced by immunoSEQ multiplex PCR; TCRdb stores in-frame clones only, minus some. The sample has around 16,000 clones; roughly 86% are singletons. What was sequenced was peripheral blood. Every receptor here comes from a man between 60 and 75 years old with acute or convalescent COVID-19.

The rearrangement links TRBV7-9 to TRBJ1-1; D not certain. CDR1 SEHNR and CDR2 FQNEAQ come from the germline V gene (reference sequence). Trimming took off 5 bases at V and 7 bases at J, with 17 bases between the two ends. The CDR3 covers 14 residues. CDR3 DNA sequence: TGTGCCAGCAGCCCCGCCACCGGTCGGAGTGAAGCTTTCTTT. It translates to CASSPATGRSEAFF.

This chain joins TRBV6-5 and TRBJ2-7; TRBD1 matches at 12 bases. CDR1 is MNHEY, CDR2 SVGAGI, per germline. With V trimmed by 5 bases and J by 3 bases, 5 bases remained unmatched. The CDR3 has 15 amino acids. CDR3 in amino acids: CASSLGQGAFYEQYF. Written as DNA, the CDR3 is TGTGCCAGCAGTCTGGGACAGGGGGCATTCTACGAGCAGTACTTC.

V and J are TRBV7-9 and TRBJ1-2; D possibly corresponds to TRBD1 (5 bases). CDR1 is SEHNR, CDR2 FQNEAQ, per germline (reference sequence). There are 14 residues in the CDR3. V lost 6 bases to trimming and J lost 9 bases, with 20 bases between them. CDR3 loop: CASSHRTGDWSYTF. The CDR3 DNA is TGTGCCAGCAGTCATCGGACGGGGGACTGGAGCTACACCTTC.

The V call is TRBV7-9, the J call TRBJ1-1, with 8 nucleotides matching TRBD1. The CDR3 consists of 14 residues. V shed 5 bases, J shed 7 bases, and the junction held 9 bases outside the gene matches. Germline CDR1 is SEHNR and CDR2 is FQNEAQ (reference sequence). CDR3 amino acids: CASSQRQGSNEAFF. The CDR3 DNA follows: TGTGCCAGCAGCCAAAGACAGGGGTCCAATGAAGCTTTCTTT.

The V call is TRBV28, the J call TRBJ1-1; 9 bases agree with TRBD1. The V gene end was trimmed by 0 bases and the J gene end by 1 base; junction bases not matched to a gene: 0. CDR3 length equals 15 residues. CDR1 is MDHEN, CDR2 SYDVKM, per germline. As DNA, the CDR3 is TGTGCCAGCAGTTTATGGGGACAGGGGAACACTGAAGCTTTCTTT. Translated: CASSLWGQGNTEAFF.

There are a few counts of this clone. V gene TRBV2 combines with J gene TRBJ1-1; a possible D gene is TRBD1 (5 bases). The CDR3 runs to 13 residues. Germline CDR1 is SNHLY and CDR2 is FYNNEI. The V and J ends lost 2 bases and 1 base respectively, with 5 bases between them. CDR3 sequence: CASSEQGNTEAFF. CDR3 coding DNA: TGTGCCAGCAGTGAACAGGGGAACACTGAAGCTTTCTTT.

Only a few counts were recorded for this clone. This chain uses TRBV28 with TRBJ2-7; TRBD2 aligns across 11 bases. Germline lookup yields CDR1 MDHEN and CDR2 SYDVKM. The CDR3 is 13 amino acids. The CDR3 nucleotides read TGTGCAGCTCAGACTAGCGGGAAGTACGAGCAGTACTTC. It translates to CAAQTSGKYEQYF.

The DNA for the CDR3 is TGTGCCAGCAGAACGACAGGGAGCTCCTACGAGCAGTACTTC. Residues: CASRTTGSSYEQYF. The genes are TRBV7-4 and TRBJ2-7; 7 positions match TRBD1. The V and J ends lost 6 bases and 0 bases, in that order; junction bases with no gene match: 5. Germline V gene sequence: CDR1 SGHVT, CDR2 SQSDAQ. The CDR3 totals 14 residues.

A single count supports this clone. The chain carries TRBV9 and TRBJ1-2; D might be TRBD1 (5 bases). Germline-derived CDR1 and CDR2 are SGDLS and YYNGEE. Trimming removed 4 bases from V and 2 bases from J, with 15 bases in between. The CDR3 has 15 amino acids. Here the CDR3 DNA reads TGTGCCAGCAGCTCCCCCTGGGGGGGGAACTATGGCTACACCTTC. It codes for CASSSPWGGNYGYTF.

The DNA for the CDR3 is TGTGCCAGCTCCCTCGGGGACATCTATGGCTACACCTTC. Protein product: CASSLGDIYGYTF. J is TRBJ1-2 and V is TRBV18; D might be TRBD1 (6 bases). Per germline, CDR1 KGHSH and CDR2 LQKENI. Trimming removed 6 bases from V and 4 bases from J, with 12 bases in between. The CDR3 has 13 residues.

The chain recombines TRBV3-1 (or the pseudogene TRBV3-2) with TRBJ2-3, with 10 bases matching TRBD2. The V gene end was trimmed by 0 bases and the J gene end by 5 bases; junction bases not matched to a gene: 5. Germline assignment: CDR1 LGHDT and CDR2 YNNKEL (reference sequence). The CDR3 sequence is 16 residues long. CDR3 loop: CASSQDKASGGDTQYF. Here the CDR3 DNA reads TGTGCCAGCAGCCAAGATAAGGCTAGCGGGGGAGATACGCAGTATTTT.

The chain carries TRBV9 and TRBJ2-5; TRBD2 is a possible D gene (7 bases). This CDR3 has 14 amino acids. Germline V lookup: CDR1 SGDLS, CDR2 YYNGEE. The V end was cut by 2 bases, the J end by 7 bases, with 15 bases between. This CDR3 reads CASSVGRRGGTQYF. DNA of the CDR3: TGTGCCAGCAGCGTGGGACGGAGGGGGGGGACCCAGTACTTC.

The chain couples TRBV14 to TRBJ2-1; TRBD2 aligns across 13 bases. Germline trimming cut 1 base from V and 6 bases from J; bases unmatched to any gene: 6. This CDR3 is built from 17 residues. CDR1 is SGHDN and CDR2 is FVKESK in the germline V gene. CDR3 region: CASSQVPGLAGVNEQFF. The DNA of the CDR3 is TGTGCCAGCAGCCAAGTCCCCGGACTAGCGGGAGTCAATGAGCAGTTCTTC.

The V call is TRBV6-6, the J call TRBJ1-3; D may be TRBD1 (5 bases). V lost 10 bases to trimming and J lost 2 bases, with 15 bases between them. CDR1 MNHNY and CDR2 SVGAGI come from the germline V gene (reference sequence). The CDR3 is 14 amino acids. CDR3: CATSGVLAGNTIYF. In nucleotides, the CDR3 is TGTGCCACCTCGGGGGTACTAGCTGGAAACACCATATATTTT.

This sequence joins TRBV9 and TRBJ1-2, with D possibly TRBD1 on 6 matching bases. The CDR3 has 12 amino acids. Germline CDR1 reads SGDLS; CDR2 reads YYNGEE. Trimming stripped 4 bases from V and 9 bases from J, with 13 bases between. CDR3 region: CASSPLGASYTF. CDR3 DNA: TGTGCCAGCAGCCCCCTGGGGGCCAGCTACACCTTC.

V and J are TRBV6-6 and TRBJ2-7; 13 bases are shared with TRBD2. J lost 3 bases, V lost 5 bases, and 7 bases had no gene match. CDR1 is MNHNY, CDR2 SVGAGI, per germline (reference sequence). This CDR3 spans 16 amino acids. CDR3 DNA sequence: TGTGCCAGCAGTAAAGGGGGACTAGCGGGAAGCTACGAGCAGTACTTC. Its protein product is CASSKGGLAGSYEQYF.

This clone was recorded only once. The rearrangement joins TRBV19 to TRBJ2-5, with D uncertain. Germline CDR1 is LNHDA and CDR2 is SQIVND (reference sequence). The CDR3 has 15 amino acids. Trimming took 4 bases from V and 1 from J, leaving 13 bases between them. In DNA, the CDR3 is TGTGCCAGTAGTAAAGGAGCAGTCCGCCAAGAGACCCAGTACTTC. This gives the protein CASSKGAVRQETQYF.